The next 3 T cell receptor beta chains were all read from a single sample in a study of identical twins. TCRdb passed the 5' RACE reads through MiXCR, listing each CDR3 protein once. Found here are 1.5 million to 2 million distinct CDR3 sequences, roughly 35% of them singletons; the top ten hold 0.27%. The sequencing sample was made of cord blood. All receptors derive from a newborn girl in good health.

In its sample, this clonotype was seen a few times. V gene TRBV28 combines with J gene TRBJ2-7; D possibly uses TRBD1 or TRBD2 (5 bases each). CDR3 length: 15 residues. Trimming cost V 6 bases and J 0 bases, with 15 bases left between them. CDR1 is MDHEN and CDR2 is SYDVKM in the germline V gene. CDR3 sequence: CASRPLDRVSYEQYF. The CDR3 nucleotides read TGTGCCAGCAGGCCACTAGACAGAGTCTCCTACGAGCAGTACTTC.

This clonotype was seen repeatedly, ten times or more. This chain joins TRBV3-1 and TRBJ2-5; D remains unclear. The V end was cut by 1 base, the J end by 3 bases, with 3 bases between. CDR3 length: 12 residues. Germline values: CDR1 LGHDT, CDR2 YNNKEL (reference sequence). CDR3 nucleotides: TGTGCCAGCAGCCAAGTAAAAGAGACCCAGTACTTC. Translating it yields CASSQVKETQYF.

The V and J genes are TRBV9 and TRBJ2-1, with D possibly matching TRBD2 (5 bases). Trimming left V 0 bases short and J 2 bases short, with 12 bases between. This CDR3 has 16 residues. Germline loops: CDR1 SGDLS, CDR2 YYNGEE. CDR3: CASSVEPGTPYNEQFF. The CDR3 coding sequence is TGTGCCAGCAGCGTAGAACCGGGAACCCCCTACAATGAGCAGTTCTTC.